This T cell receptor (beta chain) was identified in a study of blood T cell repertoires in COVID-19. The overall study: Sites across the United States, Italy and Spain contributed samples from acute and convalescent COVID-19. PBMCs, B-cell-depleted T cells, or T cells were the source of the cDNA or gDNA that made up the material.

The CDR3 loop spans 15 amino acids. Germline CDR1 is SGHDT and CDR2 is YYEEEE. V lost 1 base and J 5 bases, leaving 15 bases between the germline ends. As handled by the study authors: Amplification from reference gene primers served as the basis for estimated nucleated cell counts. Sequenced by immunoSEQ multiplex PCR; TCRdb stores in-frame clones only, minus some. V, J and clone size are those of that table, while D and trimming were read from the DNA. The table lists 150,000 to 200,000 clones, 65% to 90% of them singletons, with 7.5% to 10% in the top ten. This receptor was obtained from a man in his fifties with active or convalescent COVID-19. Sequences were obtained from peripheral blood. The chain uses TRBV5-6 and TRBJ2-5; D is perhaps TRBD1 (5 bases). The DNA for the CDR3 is TGTGCCAGCAGCTTGCCCGGTGGGGCGTCGGAGACCCAGTACTTC. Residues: CASSLPGGASETQYF. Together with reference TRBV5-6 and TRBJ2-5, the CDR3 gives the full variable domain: DAGVTQSPTHLIKTRGQQVTLRCSPKSGHDTVSWYQQALGQGPQFIFQYYEEEERQRGNFPDRFSGHQFPNYSSELNVNALLLGDSALYLCASSLPGGASETQYFGPGTRLLVL.